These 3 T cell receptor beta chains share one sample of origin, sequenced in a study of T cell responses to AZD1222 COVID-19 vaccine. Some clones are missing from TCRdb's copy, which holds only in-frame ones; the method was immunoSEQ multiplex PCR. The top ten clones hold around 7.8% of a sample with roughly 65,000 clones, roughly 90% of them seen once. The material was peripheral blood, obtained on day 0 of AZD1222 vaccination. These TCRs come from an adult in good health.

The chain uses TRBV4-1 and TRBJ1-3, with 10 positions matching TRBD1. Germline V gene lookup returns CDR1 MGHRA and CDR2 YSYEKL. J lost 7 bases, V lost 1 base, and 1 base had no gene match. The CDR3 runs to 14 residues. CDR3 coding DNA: TGCGCCAGCAGCCAAGGGACAGGGGGGAACACCATATATTTT. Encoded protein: CASSQGTGGNTIYF.

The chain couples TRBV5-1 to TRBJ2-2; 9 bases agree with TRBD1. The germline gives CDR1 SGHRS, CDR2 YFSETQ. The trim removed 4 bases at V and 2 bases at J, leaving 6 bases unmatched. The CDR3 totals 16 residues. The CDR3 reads CASSPWDRVNTGELFF. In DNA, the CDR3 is TGCGCCAGCAGCCCATGGGACAGGGTAAACACCGGGGAGCTGTTTTTT.

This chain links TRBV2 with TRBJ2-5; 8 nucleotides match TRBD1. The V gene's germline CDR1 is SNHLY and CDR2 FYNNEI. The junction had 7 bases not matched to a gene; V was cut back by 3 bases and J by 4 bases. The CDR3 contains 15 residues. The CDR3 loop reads CASSDAGGSRETQYF. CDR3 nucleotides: TGTGCCAGCAGTGATGCAGGGGGCTCCCGAGAGACCCAGTACTTC.